The subject of this entry is one TCR beta chain. This sample is drawn from a study of cytomegalovirus exposure and HLA in healthy donors. The PCR contained 60 Vbeta and 13 Jbeta primers. This table comes from immunoSEQ multiplex PCR, and its TCRdb copy is limited to in-frame clones, with some not included. The sample consists of about 130,000 clones, around 73% of them appearing once. Per the germline V gene, CDR1 is SGHNT and CDR2 is YENEEA. The CDR3 sequence is 17 residues long. Deletions cut 3 bases from V and 6 bases from J, with 20 bases between. The TCR sequence derives from a female donor in good health and CMV-seronegative. The rearrangement uses TRBV11-3 and TRBJ2-2, with D perhaps matching TRBD2 (5 bases). The specimen was PBMCs. CDR3 loop: CASSLNSGSYKPGELFF. CDR3 sequence (DNA): TGTGCCAGCAGCTTGAACTCGGGGTCTTACAAACCCGGGGAGCTGTTTTTT.